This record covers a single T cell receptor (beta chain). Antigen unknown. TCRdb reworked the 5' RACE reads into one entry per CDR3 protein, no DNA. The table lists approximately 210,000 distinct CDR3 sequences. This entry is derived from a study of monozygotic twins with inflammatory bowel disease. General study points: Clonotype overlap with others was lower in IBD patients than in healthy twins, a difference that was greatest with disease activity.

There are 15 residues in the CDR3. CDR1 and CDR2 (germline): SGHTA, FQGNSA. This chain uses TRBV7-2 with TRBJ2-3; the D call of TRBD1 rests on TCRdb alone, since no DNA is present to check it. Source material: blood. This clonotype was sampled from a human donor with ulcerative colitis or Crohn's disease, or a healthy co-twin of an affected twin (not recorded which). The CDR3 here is CASSLTPGDTDTQYF.